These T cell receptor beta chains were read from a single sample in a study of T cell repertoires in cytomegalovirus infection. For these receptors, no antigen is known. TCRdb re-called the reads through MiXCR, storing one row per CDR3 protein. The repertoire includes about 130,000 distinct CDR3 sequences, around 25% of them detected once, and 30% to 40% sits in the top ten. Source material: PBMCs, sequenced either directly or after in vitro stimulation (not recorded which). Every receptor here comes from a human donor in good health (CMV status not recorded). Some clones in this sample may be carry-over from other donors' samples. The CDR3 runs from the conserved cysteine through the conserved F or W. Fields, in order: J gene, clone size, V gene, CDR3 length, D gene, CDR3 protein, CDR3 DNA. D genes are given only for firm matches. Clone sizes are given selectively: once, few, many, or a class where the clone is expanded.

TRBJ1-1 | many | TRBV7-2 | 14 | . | CASSLGLVGTEAFF | TGTGCCAGCAGCTTAGGGCTGGTGGGGACTGAAGCTTTCTTT
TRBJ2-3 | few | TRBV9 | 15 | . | CASSVVSWSTDTQYF | TGTGCCAGCAGCGTAGTATCATGGAGCACAGATACGCAGTATTTT
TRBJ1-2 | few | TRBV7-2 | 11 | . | CASSFNYGYTF | TGTGCCAGCAGCTTCAACTATGGCTACACCTTC
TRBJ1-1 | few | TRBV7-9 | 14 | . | CASSLYSGDTEAFF | TGTGCCAGCAGCCTTTATTCAGGGGACACTGAAGCTTTCTTT
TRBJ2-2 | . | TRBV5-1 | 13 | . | CASSLTYTGELFF | TGCGCCAGCAGCTTGACGTACACCGGGGAGCTGTTTTTT
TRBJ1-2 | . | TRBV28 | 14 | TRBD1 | CASSDTQGERGYTF | TGTGCCAGCAGTGACACTCAGGGGGAGCGAGGCTACACCTTC
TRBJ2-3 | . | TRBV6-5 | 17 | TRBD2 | CASSYSGLAVGTDTQYF | TGTGCCAGCAGTTACTCGGGACTAGCGGTCGGGACAGATACGCAGTATTTT
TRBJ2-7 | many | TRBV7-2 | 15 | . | CASSLASGMSYEQYF | TGTGCCAGCAGCTTAGCTTCAGGAATGTCCTACGAGCAGTACTTC
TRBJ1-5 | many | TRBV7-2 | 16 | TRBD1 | CASSFSGTGVRQPQHF | TGTGCCAGCAGCTTTTCCGGGACAGGGGTTCGACAGCCCCAGCATTTT
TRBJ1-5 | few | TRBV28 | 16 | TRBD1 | CASSNTPGQGDQPQHF | TGTGCCAGCAGTAATACCCCGGGACAGGGCGATCAGCCCCAGCATTTT
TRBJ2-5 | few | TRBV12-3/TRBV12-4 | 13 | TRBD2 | CASSISGTETQYF | TGTGCCAGCAGTATTAGCGGGACTGAGACCCAGTACTTC
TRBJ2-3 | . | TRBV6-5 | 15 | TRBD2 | CASSSPGLGWDTQYF | TGTGCCAGCAGTTCCCCGGGACTAGGGTGGGATACGCAGTATTTT
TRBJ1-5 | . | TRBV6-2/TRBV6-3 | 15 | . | CASSYWQEIGQPQHF | TGTGCCAGCAGTTATTGGCAGGAAATTGGACAGCCCCAGCATTTT
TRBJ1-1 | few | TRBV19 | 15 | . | CASSIAQLMNTEAFF | TGTGCCAGTAGTATAGCACAGCTCATGAACACTGAAGCTTTCTTT
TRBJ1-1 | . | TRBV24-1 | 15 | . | CATSDFDPGNTEAFF | TGTGCCACCAGTGATTTTGATCCGGGGAACACTGAAGCTTTCTTT
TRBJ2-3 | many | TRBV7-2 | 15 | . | CASSLLGGETDTQYF | TGTGCCAGCAGCTTATTGGGAGGAGAGACAGATACGCAGTATTTT
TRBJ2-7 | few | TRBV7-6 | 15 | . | CASSLGGVGFGEQYF | TGTGCCAGCAGCTTAGGCGGAGTGGGCTTTGGCGAGCAGTACTTC
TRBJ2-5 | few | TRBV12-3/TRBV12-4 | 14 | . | CASSLLDGIEAQYF | TGTGCCAGCAGCTTACTAGATGGAATTGAGGCCCAGTACTTC
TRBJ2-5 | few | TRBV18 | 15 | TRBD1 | CASSRSTGAQETQYF | TGTGCCAGCTCGCGAAGCACAGGGGCGCAAGAGACCCAGTACTTC
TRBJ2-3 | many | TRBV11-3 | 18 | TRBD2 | CASSPGWGGGPLTDTQYF | TGTGCCAGCAGCCCCGGGTGGGGGGGAGGGCCCCTCACAGATACGCAGTATTTT
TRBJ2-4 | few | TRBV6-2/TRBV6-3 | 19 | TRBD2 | CASSYSREGKLRAKNIQYF | TGTGCCAGCAGTTACTCGCGGGAGGGAAAATTGAGAGCCAAAAACATTCAGTACTTC
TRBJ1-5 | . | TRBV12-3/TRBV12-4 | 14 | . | CASTVWGPGQPQHF | TGTGCCAGCACCGTGTGGGGGCCTGGGCAGCCCCAGCATTTT
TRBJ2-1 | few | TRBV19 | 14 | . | CASSIQAKGNEQFF | TGTGCCAGTAGTATACAAGCGAAAGGGAATGAGCAGTTCTTC
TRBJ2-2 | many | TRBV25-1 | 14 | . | CASSQGSNTGELFF | TGTGCCAGCAGCCAGGGATCGAACACCGGGGAGCTGTTTTTT
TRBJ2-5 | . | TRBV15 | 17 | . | CATSRGERVSGQETQYF | TGTGCCACCAGCAGAGGAGAGCGGGTTAGCGGCCAAGAGACCCAGTACTTC
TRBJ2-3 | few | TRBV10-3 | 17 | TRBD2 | CAISEGGLAGVTDTQYF | TGTGCCATCAGTGAGGGGGGACTAGCGGGAGTGACAGATACGCAGTATTTT
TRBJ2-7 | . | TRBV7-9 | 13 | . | CASSQQGAYEQYF | TGTGCCAGCAGTCAACAGGGAGCCTACGAGCAGTACTTC
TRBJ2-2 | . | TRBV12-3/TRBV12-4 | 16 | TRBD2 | CASSLGGSTNTGELFF | TGTGCCAGCAGTTTAGGCGGGAGTACCAACACCGGGGAGCTGTTTTTT
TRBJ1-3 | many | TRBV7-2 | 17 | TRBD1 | CASSFPRTGDTGNTIYF | TGTGCCAGCAGCTTCCCGAGGACAGGCGATACTGGAAACACCATATATTTT
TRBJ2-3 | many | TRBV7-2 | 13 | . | CASSPGTGDTQYF | TGTGCCAGCAGCCCTGGGACCGGAGATACGCAGTATTTT
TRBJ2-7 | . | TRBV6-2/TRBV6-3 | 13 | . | CASRPTGSREQYF | TGTGCCAGCAGGCCAACAGGTTCGAGGGAGCAGTACTTC
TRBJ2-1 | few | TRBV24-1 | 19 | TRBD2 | CATSGSSGRSPHSYNEQFF | TGTGCCACCAGTGGTTCGAGCGGGAGGTCCCCCCACTCCTACAATGAGCAGTTCTTC
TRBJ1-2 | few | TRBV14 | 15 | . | CASSPNGQLNYGYTF | TGTGCCAGCAGCCCTAACGGGCAGCTAAACTATGGCTACACCTTC
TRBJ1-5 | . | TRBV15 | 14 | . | CATSKPGGTQPQHF | TGTGCCACCAGTAAGCCGGGAGGTACTCAGCCCCAGCATTTT
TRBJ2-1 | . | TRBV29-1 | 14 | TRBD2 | CSVDPSGRAGEKFF | TGCAGCGTTGACCCTAGCGGGAGGGCGGGTGAGAAGTTCTTC
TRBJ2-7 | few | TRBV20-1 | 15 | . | CSARVPSGPSYEQYF | TGCAGTGCTAGAGTTCCGTCGGGGCCCTCCTACGAGCAGTACTTC
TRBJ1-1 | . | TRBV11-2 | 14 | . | CASSLVALNTEAFF | TGTGCCAGCAGCTTAGTGGCCTTGAACACTGAAGCTTTCTTT
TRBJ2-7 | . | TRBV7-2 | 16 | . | CASSLPGRTVSYEQYF | TGTGCCAGCAGCCTACCGGGGAGGACCGTCTCCTACGAGCAGTACTTC
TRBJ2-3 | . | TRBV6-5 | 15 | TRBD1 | CASSYSALQGAVQYF | TGTGCCAGCAGTTACTCGGCATTGCAGGGGGCAGTGCAGTATTTT
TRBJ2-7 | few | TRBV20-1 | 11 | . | CSARMSYEQYF | TGCAGTGCGCGGATGTCCTACGAGCAGTACTTC
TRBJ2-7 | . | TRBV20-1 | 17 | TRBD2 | CSARDSIAGAPHYEQYF | TGCAGTGCTAGAGATTCTATAGCGGGGGCCCCGCACTACGAGCAGTACTTC
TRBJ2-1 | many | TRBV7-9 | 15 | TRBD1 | CASSLGQGVYNEQFF | TGTGCCAGCAGCTTAGGACAGGGAGTATACAATGAGCAGTTCTTC
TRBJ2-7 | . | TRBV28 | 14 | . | CASRPGGSFDEQYF | TGTGCCAGCAGGCCCGGGGGTTCGTTCGACGAGCAGTACTTC
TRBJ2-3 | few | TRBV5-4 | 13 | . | CASSLAARDTQYF | TGTGCCAGCAGCTTGGCCGCCCGGGATACGCAGTATTTT
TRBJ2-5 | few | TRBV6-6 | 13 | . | CAMRLSGAETQYF | TGTGCCATGAGGCTCTCGGGAGCGGAGACCCAGTACTTC
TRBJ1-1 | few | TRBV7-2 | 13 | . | CASSLVERTEAFF | TGTGCCAGCAGCTTGGTCGAACGCACTGAAGCTTTCTTT
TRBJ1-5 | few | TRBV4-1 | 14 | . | CASSQDIQAQPQHF | TGCGCCAGCAGCCAAGATATTCAGGCTCAGCCCCAGCATTTT
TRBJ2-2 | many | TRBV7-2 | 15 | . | CASSLNARGTGELFF | TGTGCCAGCAGCTTAAACGCAAGGGGCACCGGGGAGCTGTTTTTT
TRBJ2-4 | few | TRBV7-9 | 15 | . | CASSSSGLAKNIQYF | TGTGCCAGCAGTTCCTCTGGGTTAGCCAAAAACATTCAGTACTTC